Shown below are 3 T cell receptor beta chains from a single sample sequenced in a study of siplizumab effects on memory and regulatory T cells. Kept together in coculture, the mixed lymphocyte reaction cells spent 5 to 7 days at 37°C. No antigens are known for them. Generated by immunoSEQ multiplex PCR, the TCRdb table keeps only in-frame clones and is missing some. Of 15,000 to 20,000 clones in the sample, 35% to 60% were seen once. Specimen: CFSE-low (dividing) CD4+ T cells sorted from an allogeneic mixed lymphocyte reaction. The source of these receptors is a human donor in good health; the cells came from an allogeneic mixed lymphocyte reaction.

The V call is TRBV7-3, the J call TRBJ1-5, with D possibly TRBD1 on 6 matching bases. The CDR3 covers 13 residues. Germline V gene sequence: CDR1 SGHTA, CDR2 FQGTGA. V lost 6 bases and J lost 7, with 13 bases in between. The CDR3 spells CASSTGAGQPQHF. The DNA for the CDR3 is TGTGCCAGCAGTACGGGGGCTGGACAGCCCCAGCATTTT.

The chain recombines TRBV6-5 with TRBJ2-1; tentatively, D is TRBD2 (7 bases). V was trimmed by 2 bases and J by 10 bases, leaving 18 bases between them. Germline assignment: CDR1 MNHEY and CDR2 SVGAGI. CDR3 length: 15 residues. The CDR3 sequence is CASSYEGGGEWEQFF. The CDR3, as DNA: TGTGCCAGCAGTTACGAAGGGGGGGGAGAGTGGGAGCAGTTCTTC.

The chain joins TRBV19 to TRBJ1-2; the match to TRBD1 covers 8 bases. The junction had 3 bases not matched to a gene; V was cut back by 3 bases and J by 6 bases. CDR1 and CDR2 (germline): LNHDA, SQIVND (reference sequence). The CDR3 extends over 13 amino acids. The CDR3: CASSIAGGNGYTF. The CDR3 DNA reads TGTGCCAGTAGTATTGCAGGGGGCAATGGCTACACCTTC.